Listed here are 27 T cell receptor beta chains from one sample, sequenced in a study of T-cell memory formation after mild COVID-19. TCRdb re-analysed the 5' RACE reads in MiXCR, keeping a single row per CDR3 protein. Among about 320,000 distinct CDR3 sequences listed, roughly an eighth were seen once. Sequences were obtained from PBMCs or a T cell subset sorted from them (not recorded which). These receptors all come from a man aged 18 to 30 who had mild COVID-19 (a few samples of this study predate the infection). Cell type and time point are not known.

The chain is built from TRBV15 and TRBJ1-1; 8 bases agree with TRBD1. V was clipped by 3 bases and J by 1 base; unmatched bases: 4. The germline CDR1 and CDR2 sequences are LNHNV and YYDKDF (reference sequence). The CDR3 consists of 15 residues. The CDR3 protein is CATSRAGTGNTEAFF. In nucleotides, the CDR3 is TGTGCCACCAGCAGGGCCGGGACAGGGAACACTGAAGCTTTCTTT.

V and J are TRBV12-3 or TRBV12-4 and TRBJ2-5; D is uncertain. V was trimmed by 7 bases and J by 4 bases, leaving 13 bases between them. The CDR3 loop spans 13 amino acids. The CDR3 coding sequence is TGTGCCAGCACTCTGGATCCGAGAGAGACCCAGTACTTC. It yields the protein CASTLDPRETQYF.

This clonotype was counted only a few times. The chain links TRBV7-2 to TRBJ2-3; 7 nucleotides match TRBD2. The germline V gene has CDR1 SGHTA and CDR2 FQGNSA. With V trimmed by 5 bases and J by 11 bases, 7 bases remained unmatched. There are 12 residues in the CDR3. The CDR3 DNA follows: TGTGCCAGCAGCGTTCCCTCGGGGGGGCAGTATTTT. It encodes CASSVPSGGQYF.

This clonotype has at least ten counts. The V gene is TRBV30, the J gene TRBJ2-7; D is perhaps TRBD1 (6 bases). The CDR3 is 11 residues long. Per the germline V gene, CDR1 is GTSNPN and CDR2 is SVGIG (reference sequence). V was cut by 2 bases and J by 6 bases, with 8 bases left in between. The CDR3 spells CAWSRGGEQYF. The CDR3, as DNA: TGTGCCTGGAGTCGAGGGGGCGAGCAGTACTTC. The whole variable domain, filled in from reference TRBV30 and TRBJ2-7, reads SQTIHQWPATLVQPVGSPLSLECTVEGTSNPNLYWYRQAAGRGLQLLFYSVGIGQISSEVPQNLSASRPQDRQFILSSKKLLLSDSGFYLCAWSRGGEQYFGPGTRLTVT.

This clonotype has only a few counts. DNA for the CDR3: TGCAGCGCCGAAGGCTCTAGCGGGGGGATCTACAATGAGCAGTTCTTC. This sequence encodes CSAEGSSGGIYNEQFF. J is TRBJ2-1 and V is TRBV29-1; 11 positions match TRBD2. After removal of 7 bases from V and 3 bases from J, the junction contained 11 bases not matched to a gene. CDR1 is SQVTM, CDR2 ANQGSEA, per germline. The length of the CDR3 is 16 residues.

CDR3: CASSYQVNTEAFF. CDR3 nucleotide sequence: TGTGCCAGCAGTTACCAGGTGAACACTGAAGCTTTCTTT. J is TRBJ1-1 and V is TRBV6-5; D uncertain. The CDR3 loop spans 13 amino acids. The V end lost 2 bases, the J end lost 0 bases, and 4 bases lay between the germline ends. Germline V gene sequence: CDR1 MNHEY, CDR2 SVGAGI.

The chain joins TRBV4-1 to TRBJ2-2; TRBD1 agrees at 8 bases. The V segment lost 1 base and the J segment 5 bases; nucleotides outside the gene matches: 3. Germline V gives CDR1 MGHRA, CDR2 YSYEKL. This CDR3 spans 15 amino acids. In DNA form, the CDR3 reads TGCGCCAGCAGCCAAGGACAGGGGATTACCGGGGAGCTGTTTTTT. Its protein product is CASSQGQGITGELFF.

The J gene is TRBJ2-5, the V gene TRBV18; the D call may be TRBD1 or TRBD2 (5 bases each). The CDR3 has 16 residues. The V gene's germline CDR1 is KGHSH and CDR2 LQKENI. Trimming removed 4 bases at V and 4 bases at J, with 19 bases between. The DNA of the CDR3 is TGTGCCAGCTCACTCAACTCCGGGACGCCGCCAGAGACCCAGTACTTC. Its translation: CASSLNSGTPPETQYF. The complete variable domain, with remaining parts taken from reference TRBV18 and TRBJ2-5, reads NAGVMQNPRHLVRRRGQEARLRCSPMKGHSHVYWYRQLPEEGLKFMVYLQKENIIDESGMPKERFSAEFPKEGPSILRIQQVVRGDSAAYFCASSLNSGTPPETQYFGPGTRLLVL.

This clonotype has ten or more counts. This sequence joins TRBV7-2 and TRBJ2-3; TRBD1 matches 7 bases. V was pared by 7 bases and J by 5 bases, with 18 bases of the junction left unmatched. This CDR3 spans 17 amino acids. The germline gives CDR1 SGHTA, CDR2 FQGNSA. The CDR3, as DNA: TGTGCCAGCACCCGTGGGTCAGGGGGATATTCAATAGATACGCAGTATTTT. This encodes CASTRGSGGYSIDTQYF.

The chain uses TRBV7-9 and TRBJ2-2; D gene uncertain. Per germline, CDR1 SEHNR and CDR2 FQNEAQ (reference sequence). There are 13 residues in the CDR3. V lost 7 bases and J lost 5, with 11 bases in between. The CDR3 here is CASTPDGTGELFF. DNA for the CDR3: TGTGCCAGCACACCGGACGGGACCGGGGAGCTGTTTTTT.

This clonotype was counted between two and nine times. The chain couples TRBV5-1 to TRBJ1-4; weak D call: TRBD1 (6 bases). Germline V gene lookup returns CDR1 SGHRS and CDR2 YFSETQ. This CDR3 has 14 amino acids. V gave up 4 bases and J gave up 5 bases, with 12 bases separating them. CDR3 region: CASSADRTNEKLFF. As DNA, the CDR3 is TGCGCCAGCAGCGCCGACAGGACGAATGAAAAACTGTTTTTT. Combining the CDR3 with reference TRBV5-1 and TRBJ1-4 gives the whole variable domain KAGVTQTPRYLIKTRGQQVTLSCSPISGHRSVSWYQQTPGQGLQFLFEYFSETQRNKGNFPGRFSGRQFSNSRSEMNVSTLELGDSALYLCASSADRTNEKLFFGSGTQLSVL.

The chain employs TRBV9 and TRBJ2-5, with 10 bases matching TRBD1. Germline values: CDR1 SGDLS, CDR2 YYNGEE. J lost 4 bases, V lost 4 bases, and 10 bases had no gene match. CDR3 length equals 16 residues. The CDR3 here is CASSSNRGTGVETQYF. DNA of the CDR3: TGTGCCAGCAGCTCTAACCGCGGGACAGGGGTAGAGACCCAGTACTTC. The full variable domain, completed using reference TRBV9 and TRBJ2-5, is DSGVTQTPKHLITATGQRVTLRCSPRSGDLSVYWYQQSLDQGLQFLIQYYNGEERAKGNILERFSAQQFPDLHSELNLSSLELGDSALYFCASSSNRGTGVETQYFGPGTRLLVL.

This clonotype was found a few times. The CDR3 coding sequence is TGCGCCAGCAGCTACTCGGGGCCCCAAGAGACCCAGTACTTC. It specifies CASSYSGPQETQYF. The gene calls are TRBV5-1 and TRBJ2-5, with D tentatively TRBD1 or TRBD2 (5 bases each). Per germline, CDR1 SGHRS and CDR2 YFSETQ. The CDR3 contains 14 residues. Trimming removed 3 bases at V and 1 base at J, with 10 bases between.

This clonotype was counted only a few times. This chain connects TRBV5-6 to TRBJ2-3; maybe TRBD1 (8 bases). The CDR3 spans 15 residues. From germline, CDR1 is SGHDT and CDR2 YYEEEE. The germline V and J ends were trimmed by 3 bases and 2 bases, with 13 bases remaining between them. The CDR3 DNA sequence: TGTGCCAGCAGCTCAACAGGGGGGGCCACAGATACGCAGTATTTT. As protein: CASSSTGGATDTQYF.

J is TRBJ2-6 and V is TRBV7-2, with D possibly being TRBD1 (6 bases). Germline V CDR1 and CDR2: SGHTA, FQGNSA. V lost 5 bases and J 0 bases, leaving 14 bases between the germline ends. The CDR3 sequence is 17 residues long. Here the CDR3 reads CASSPGHSGSGANVLTF. For the CDR3, the DNA is TGTGCCAGCAGCCCGGGACATTCCGGCTCTGGGGCCAACGTCCTGACTTTC.

This clonotype was picked up a small number of times. This chain links TRBV6-2 or TRBV6-3 with TRBJ2-7, with TRBD1 identical over 7 bases. Trimming took 8 bases from V and 0 from J; bases not matched to a gene: 10. The V gene's germline CDR1 is MNHEY and CDR2 SVGEGT. The CDR3 sequence is 15 residues long. CDR3 bases: TGTGCCAGCCGACCGGGACAGTCGGACTCCTACGAGCAGTACTTC. Translation: CASRPGQSDSYEQYF.

This clonotype has more than one count but fewer than ten. The rearrangement links TRBV5-6 to TRBJ1-2; no clear D gene. Trimming took off 0 bases at V and 7 bases at J, with 7 bases between the two ends. Looked up from germline, CDR1 is SGHDT and CDR2 is YYEEEE. The length of the CDR3 is 12 residues. For the CDR3, the DNA is TGTGCCAGCAGCTTGGGGGGAAGTGGCTACACCTTC. It yields the protein CASSLGGSGYTF.

This clonotype has more than one count but fewer than ten. The gene calls are TRBV6-2 or TRBV6-3 and TRBJ2-3; D perhaps matches TRBD2 (6 bases). The CDR3 sequence is 14 residues long. Germline loops: CDR1 MNHEY, CDR2 SVGEGT. V shed 7 bases and J shed 4 bases, with 15 bases lying between them. This chain's CDR3 is CASNPWGGPDTQYF. The DNA of the CDR3 is TGTGCCAGCAACCCTTGGGGAGGCCCAGATACGCAGTATTTT.

The chain carries TRBV5-1 and TRBJ1-2; the match to TRBD1 covers 7 bases. In germline, CDR1 is SGHRS, CDR2 YFSETQ. The CDR3 consists of 13 residues. With 2 bases clipped from V and 6 bases from J, the junction kept 4 bases outside the gene matches. CDR3 sequence (DNA): TGCGCCAGCAGCTTCACAGGGGTGGATGGCTACACCTTC. Protein: CASSFTGVDGYTF. The whole variable domain, remainder taken from reference TRBV5-1 and TRBJ1-2, is KAGVTQTPRYLIKTRGQQVTLSCSPISGHRSVSWYQQTPGQGLQFLFEYFSETQRNKGNFPGRFSGRQFSNSRSEMNVSTLELGDSALYLCASSFTGVDGYTFGSGTRLTVV.

This clonotype was seen more than once but under ten times. In DNA form, the CDR3 reads TGTGCCAGCAGCCAAGATCCCAAGAACACTGAAGCTTTCTTT. It yields the protein CASSQDPKNTEAFF. The chain is built from TRBV4-2 and TRBJ1-1, with no clear D. Germline loops: CDR1 LGHNA, CDR2 YNFKEQ. The CDR3 runs 14 residues. V shed 0 bases and J shed 1 base, with 6 bases lying between them.

The chain recombines TRBV7-3 with TRBJ2-3, with D hard to call. The germline gives CDR1 SGHTA, CDR2 FQGTGA. Trimming left V 2 bases short and J 4 bases short, with 7 bases between. This CDR3 is 13 amino acids long. The CDR3 sequence is CASSLERSDTQYF. The CDR3 bases are TGTGCCAGCAGCTTAGAGCGCTCAGATACGCAGTATTTT.

In its sample, this clonotype was seen a few times. The chain has TRBV30 and TRBJ2-3, with TRBD2 identical over 7 bases. Looked up from germline, CDR1 is GTSNPN and CDR2 is SVGIG (reference sequence). The CDR3 is 12 amino acids. The V segment lost 3 bases and the J segment 11 bases; nucleotides outside the gene matches: 8. The DNA of the CDR3 is TGTGCCTGGAGCATCAGCGGGATTGGGCAGTATTTT. Translated: CAWSISGIGQYF.

This clonotype was found a few times. This chain links TRBV9 with TRBJ2-2; D might be TRBD2 (6 bases). There are 15 residues in the CDR3. Germline lookup yields CDR1 SGDLS and CDR2 YYNGEE. V gave up 3 bases and J gave up 5 bases, with 14 bases separating them. This chain's CDR3 is CASSDSGDGTGELFF. CDR3 bases: TGTGCCAGCAGCGATTCGGGAGACGGTACCGGGGAGCTGTTTTTT.

Comment on this clonotype: One base away lies a much larger clone, so this may be a sequencing read error. The rearrangement joins TRBV5-1 to TRBJ2-1; TRBD1 matches 7 bases. The CDR3 runs 14 residues. The V gene end was trimmed by 2 bases and the J gene end by 4 bases; junction bases not matched to a gene: 3. CDR1 and CDR2 from the germline V gene are SGHRS and YFSETQ. The CDR3 DNA reads as TGCGCCAGCAGCTTTGGGGACAGATACAATGAGCAGTTCTTC. Translated: CASSFGDRYNEQFF.

This clonotype was counted a few times. The chain has TRBV4-3 and TRBJ2-1; weak D call: TRBD2 (6 bases). Germline V gene lookup returns CDR1 LGHNA and CDR2 YSLEER. This CDR3 is 17 amino acids long. Trimming cost V 4 bases and J 10 bases, with 26 bases left between them. The CDR3 sequence: CASSPRLGTGPFMEQFF. The CDR3 DNA sequence: TGCGCCAGCAGCCCTCGCCTCGGGACTGGACCGTTTATGGAGCAGTTCTTC.

The rearrangement uses TRBV6-2 or TRBV6-3 and TRBJ2-7, with D possibly being TRBD2 (6 bases). The V gene lost 6 bases and the J gene lost 4 bases, with 16 bases spanning the gap. The CDR3 spans 14 residues. In germline, CDR1 is MNHEY, CDR2 SVGEGT. CDR3 sequence: CASSRSRGLYEQYF. In DNA form, the CDR3 reads TGTGCCAGCAGCCGGTCGCGGGGTTTGTACGAGCAGTACTTC.

The chain links TRBV30 to TRBJ1-4; 7 bases fit TRBD1. Germline V lookup: CDR1 GTSNPN, CDR2 SVGIG (reference sequence). CDR3 size: 15 residues. V was clipped by 2 bases and J by 7 bases; unmatched bases: 10. The CDR3 DNA reads as TGTGCCTGGAGTCCAATGGACAGGTGGGGTGAAAAACTGTTTTTT. Protein sequence: CAWSPMDRWGEKLFF. Drawing the rest from reference TRBV30 and TRBJ1-4, the complete variable domain is SQTIHQWPATLVQPVGSPLSLECTVEGTSNPNLYWYRQAAGRGLQLLFYSVGIGQISSEVPQNLSASRPQDRQFILSSKKLLLSDSGFYLCAWSPMDRWGEKLFFGSGTQLSVL.